The clone carrying this T cell receptor (beta chain) was seen repeatedly, ten times or more. Its antigen is unknown. CDR1 is MNHNS, CDR2 SASEGT, per germline. The CDR3 spans 13 residues. The V and J ends lost 7 bases and 2 bases respectively, with 9 bases between them. The time point denotes: newly diagnosed GD, antithyroid drugs for less than 3 months. The TCR library was made from RNA that had been extracted from PBMCs in TRIzol. From each patient, 8 to 10 milliliters of peripheral blood was drawn and collected into an EDTA anticoagulant tube. The data were taken from a study of regulatory T cells in long-lasting Graves disease. With iRepertoire HTBI primers and Arm-PCR of CDR3 regions, TCR beta libraries were built. Via MiXCR, TCRdb re-called the multiplex PCR reads, giving one row per CDR3 protein. The sample contains hundreds of thousands of distinct CDR3 sequences, roughly 16% of which appear only once.

Study-level findings and limits: Favoring TRBV28, TRBJ1-2 and TRBJ2-5 was a feature seen in persistent disease. New patients shared approximately 930 public clonotypes, fewer than the 2,500 to 3,500 shared by persistent patients. TCR diversity was lower in persistent than newly diagnosed Graves' disease.

Source: peripheral blood mononuclear cells (PBMCs), taken at new diagnosis, from a patient treated with antithyroid drugs. The sequence came from a female donor with Graves disease. V is TRBV6-1 and J is TRBJ1-5; D is unclear. Written as DNA, the CDR3 is TGTGCCAGCAAAACACAAGGCAATCAGCCCCAGCATTTT. Translation: CASKTQGNQPQHF.